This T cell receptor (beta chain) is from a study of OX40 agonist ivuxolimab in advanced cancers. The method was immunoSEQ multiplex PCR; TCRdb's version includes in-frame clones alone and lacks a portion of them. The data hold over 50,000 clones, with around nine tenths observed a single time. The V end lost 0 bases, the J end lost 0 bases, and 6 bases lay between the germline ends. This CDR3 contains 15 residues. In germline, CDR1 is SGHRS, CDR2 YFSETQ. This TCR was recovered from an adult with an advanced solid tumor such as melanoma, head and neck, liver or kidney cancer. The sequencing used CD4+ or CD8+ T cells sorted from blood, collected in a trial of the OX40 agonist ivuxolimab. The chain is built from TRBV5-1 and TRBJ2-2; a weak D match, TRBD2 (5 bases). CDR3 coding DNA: TGCGCCAGCAGCTTGGCGGGGACGAACACCGGGGAGCTGTTTTTT. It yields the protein CASSLAGTNTGELFF.